Shown below are 4 T cell receptor beta chains from a single sample sequenced in a study of blood T cell repertoires in COVID-19. Using immunoSEQ multiplex PCR, the repertoire was profiled, and TCRdb retains in-frame clones only, with some absent. The sample records nearly 250,000 clones, about 80% being singletons. The sample was peripheral blood. The receptors here all came from a woman of 80 years or more with acute or convalescent COVID-19.

This rearrangement joins TRBV28 to TRBJ2-1, with D unresolved. Trimming pared 5 bases from V and 8 bases from J, leaving 13 bases between. Germline V CDR1 and CDR2: MDHEN, SYDVKM. The CDR3 extends over 13 amino acids. The CDR3 loop reads CASSQIDSYEQFF. CDR3 DNA: TGTGCCAGCAGTCAAATTGACTCGTATGAGCAGTTCTTC.

This sequence joins TRBV28 and TRBJ2-2; D is possibly TRBD1 (6 bases). V was cut by 6 bases and J by 2 bases, with 13 bases left in between. From germline, CDR1 is MDHEN and CDR2 SYDVKM. The CDR3 length is 15 residues. The CDR3 protein is CASRGTGQNTGELFF. The CDR3 coding sequence is TGTGCCAGCAGGGGAACGGGACAAAACACCGGGGAGCTGTTTTTT.

V usage is TRBV5-1 and J usage is TRBJ2-3; 9 bases line up with TRBD1. The CDR3 runs 15 residues. V lost 8 bases and J lost 2; bases outside the gene matches: 9. The germline V gene encodes CDR1 SGHRS and CDR2 YFSETQ. For the CDR3, the DNA is TGCGCCAGTTCTACAGGGGGCGGGTACACAGATACGCAGTATTTT. Translation gives CASSTGGGYTDTQYF.

The rearrangement uses TRBV5-1 and TRBJ1-1; 7 positions agree with TRBD1. CDR3 length: 14 residues. Trimming removed 4 bases from V and 7 bases from J; junction bases left unmatched: 10. The germline V gene encodes CDR1 SGHRS and CDR2 YFSETQ. The CDR3 region has the DNA TGCGCCAGCAGCCAGGACAGGACCCCAGATGAAGCTTTCTTT. Its translation: CASSQDRTPDEAFF.